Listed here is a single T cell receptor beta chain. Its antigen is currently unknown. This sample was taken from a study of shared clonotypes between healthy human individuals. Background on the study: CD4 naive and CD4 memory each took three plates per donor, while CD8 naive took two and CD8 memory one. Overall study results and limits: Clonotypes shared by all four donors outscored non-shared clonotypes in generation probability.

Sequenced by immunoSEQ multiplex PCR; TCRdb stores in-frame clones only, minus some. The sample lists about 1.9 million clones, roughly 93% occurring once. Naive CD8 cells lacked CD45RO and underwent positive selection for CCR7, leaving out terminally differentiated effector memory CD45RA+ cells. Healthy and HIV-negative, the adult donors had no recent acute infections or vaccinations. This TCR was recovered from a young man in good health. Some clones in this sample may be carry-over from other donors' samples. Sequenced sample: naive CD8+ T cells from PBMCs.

The CDR3 DNA sequence: TGTGCCAGCGGGCTAGCGGGAGGACTGGACGAGCAGTACTTC. Translated: CASGLAGGLDEQYF. The genes are TRBV27 and TRBJ2-7, with 11 bases identical to TRBD2. The CDR3 is made up of 14 amino acids. V trimming: 8 bases; J trimming: 5 bases; junction bases outside the gene matches: 8. Germline CDR1 is MNHEY and CDR2 is SMNVEV (reference sequence).